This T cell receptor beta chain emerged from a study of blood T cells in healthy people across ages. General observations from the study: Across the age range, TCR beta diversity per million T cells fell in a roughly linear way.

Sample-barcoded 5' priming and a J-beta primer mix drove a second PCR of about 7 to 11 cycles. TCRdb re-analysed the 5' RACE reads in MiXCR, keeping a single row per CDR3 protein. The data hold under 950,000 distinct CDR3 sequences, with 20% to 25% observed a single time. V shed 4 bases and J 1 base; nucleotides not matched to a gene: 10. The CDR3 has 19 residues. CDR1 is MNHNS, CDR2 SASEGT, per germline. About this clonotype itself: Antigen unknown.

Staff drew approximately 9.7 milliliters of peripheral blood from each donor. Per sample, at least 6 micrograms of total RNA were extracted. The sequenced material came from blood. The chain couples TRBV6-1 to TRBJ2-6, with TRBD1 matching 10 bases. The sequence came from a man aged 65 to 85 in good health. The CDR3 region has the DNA TGTGCCAGCAGTGTTGTTTCGCGGACAGGGGGATCTGGGGCCAACGTCCTGACTTTC. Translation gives CASSVVSRTGGSGANVLTF.